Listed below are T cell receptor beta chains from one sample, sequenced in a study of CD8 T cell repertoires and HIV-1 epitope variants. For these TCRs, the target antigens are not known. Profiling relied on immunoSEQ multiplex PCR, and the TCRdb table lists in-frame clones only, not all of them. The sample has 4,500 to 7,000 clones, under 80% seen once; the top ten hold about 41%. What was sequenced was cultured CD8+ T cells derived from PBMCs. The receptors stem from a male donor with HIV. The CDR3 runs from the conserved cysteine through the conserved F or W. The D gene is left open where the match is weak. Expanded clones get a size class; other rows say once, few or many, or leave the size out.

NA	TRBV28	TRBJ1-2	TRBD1	TGTGCCAGCAGTTCTTTGATCGGGACAGGGGAGCACTATGGCTACACCTTC	CASSSLIGTGEHYGYTF
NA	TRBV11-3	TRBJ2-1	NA	TGTGCCAGCAGCTTGGAAGGGGCATACAATGAGCAGTTCTTC	CASSLEGAYNEQFF
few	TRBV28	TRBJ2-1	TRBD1	TGTGCCAGCAGTGCCGGACAGGCTTACAATGAGCAGTTCTTC	CASSAGQAYNEQFF
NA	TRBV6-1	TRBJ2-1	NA	TGTGCCAGCAGTGAAAGGGTTATGGGGGGGCCCTCCTACAATGAGCAGTTCTTC	CASSERVMGGPSYNEQFF
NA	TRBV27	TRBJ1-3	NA	TGTGCCAGCAAAAGCGGGCCCCTCTCTGGAAACACCATATATTTT	CASKSGPLSGNTIYF
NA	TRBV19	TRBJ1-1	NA	TGTGCCAGTAGTTTGCAGGGGAACACTGAAGCTTTCTTT	CASSLQGNTEAFF
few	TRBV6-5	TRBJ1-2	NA	TGTGCCAGCAGTTACTTCCAGGATCGGGGTGGCTACACCTTC	CASSYFQDRGGYTF
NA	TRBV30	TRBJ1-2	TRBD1	TGTGCCTGGAGTGTATGGACAGGATCTACATATGGCTACACCTTC	CAWSVWTGSTYGYTF
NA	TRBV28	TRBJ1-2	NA	TGTGCCAGCTCCGGGGCTAACTATGGCTACACCTTC	CASSGANYGYTF
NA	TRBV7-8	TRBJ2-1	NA	TGTGCCAGCAGCTTAGAGAGCGGTACTTACAATGAGCAGTTCTTC	CASSLESGTYNEQFF
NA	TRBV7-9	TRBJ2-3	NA	TGTGCCAGCCTTTTTTCCGGGACCGCCACAGATACGCAGTATTTT	CASLFSGTATDTQYF
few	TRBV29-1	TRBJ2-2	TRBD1	TGCAGCGTTGACGAGGGGGCAACCGGGGAGCTGTTTTTT	CSVDEGATGELFF
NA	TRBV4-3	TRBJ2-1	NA	TGCGCCAGCAGCCTTCAACTTTGGGGGGCCAATTCTGAGCAGTTCTTC	CASSLQLWGANSEQFF
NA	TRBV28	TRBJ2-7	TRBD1	TGTGCCAGCCTCGGACAGGGGACAATCGAGCAGTACTTC	CASLGQGTIEQYF
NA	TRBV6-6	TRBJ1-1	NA	TGTGCCAGCAGTTACGGGCTAGGCGGGGTCGAAGCTTTCTTT	CASSYGLGGVEAFF
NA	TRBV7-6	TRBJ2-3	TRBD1	TGTGCCAGCAGCTCGACAGGGGCTACTAGCACAGATACGCAGTATTTT	CASSSTGATSTDTQYF
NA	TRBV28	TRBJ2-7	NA	TGTGCCAGCAGTTCTATTGGGGACCAAGGCTACGAGCAGTACTTC	CASSSIGDQGYEQYF
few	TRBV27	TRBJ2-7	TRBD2	TGTGCCAGCAGTTTACGTCGGGGGGGCAGGTACGAGCAGTACTTC	CASSLRRGGRYEQYF
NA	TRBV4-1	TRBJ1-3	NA	TGCGCCAGCAGCCAAGGCGCAGACTCTGGAAACACCATATATTTT	CASSQGADSGNTIYF
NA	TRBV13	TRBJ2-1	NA	TGTGCCAGCAGTGAGGGGGGGACATTGAATGAGCAGTTCTTC	CASSEGGTLNEQFF
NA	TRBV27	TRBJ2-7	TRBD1	TGTGCCAGCGGACACGACAGGGTCAACGAGCAGTACTTC	CASGHDRVNEQYF
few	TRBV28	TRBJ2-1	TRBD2	TGTGCCAGCAGTTTGGGGACTAGCGCTCAGCAGTTCTTC	CASSLGTSAQQFF
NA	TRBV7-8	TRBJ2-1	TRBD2	TGTGCCAGCATCGCCGGGGTCCCTAGCGGGAGCTCCTACAATGAGCAGTTCTTC	CASIAGVPSGSSYNEQFF
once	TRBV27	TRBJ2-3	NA	TGTGCCAGCAGTTTAACAACCACAGATACGCAGTATTTT	CASSLTTTDTQYF
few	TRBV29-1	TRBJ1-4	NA	TGCAGCGTTGAGGGAGACTCTAATGAAAAACTGTTTTTT	CSVEGDSNEKLFF
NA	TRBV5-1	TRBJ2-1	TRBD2	TGCGCCAGCAGCCCTGTACTAGCGGGAGCTGAGCAGTTCTTC	CASSPVLAGAEQFF
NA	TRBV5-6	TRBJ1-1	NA	TGTGCCAGCAGCTTGGCAGGAGGGGGAACTGAAGCTTTCTTT	CASSLAGGGTEAFF
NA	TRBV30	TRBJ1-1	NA	TGTGCCTGGCGCGGGTACCCGAACACTGAAGCTTTCTTT	CAWRGYPNTEAFF
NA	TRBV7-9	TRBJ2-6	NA	TGTGCCAGCGTCCCACCCTCTGGGGCCAACGTCCTGACTTTC	CASVPPSGANVLTF
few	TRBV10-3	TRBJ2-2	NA	TGTGCCATCAGTGAGGTTAGCTTAACCGGGGAGCTGTTTTTT	CAISEVSLTGELFF
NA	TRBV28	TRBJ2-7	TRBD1	TGTGCCAGCAGTTTTGTGACAGGGTCCTACGAGCAGTACTTC	CASSFVTGSYEQYF
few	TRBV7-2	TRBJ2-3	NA	TGTGCCAGCAGCTCCGTACTGGCGACAGATACGCAGTATTTT	CASSSVLATDTQYF
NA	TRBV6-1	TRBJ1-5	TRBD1	TGTGCCAGCAACTACAGGGGAGGCAGCAATCAGCCCCAGCATTTT	CASNYRGGSNQPQHF
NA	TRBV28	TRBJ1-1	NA	TGTGCCAGCAGTTCTTCTATGAACACTGAAGCTTTCTTT	CASSSSMNTEAFF